This entry is about one T cell receptor (beta chain). Its matching antigen is unknown. The sample comes from a study of cytomegalovirus exposure and HLA in healthy donors. Findings and caveats of the study: Among CMV-associated TCR beta chains, most appeared HLA-restricted in a later analysis.

V lost 4 bases, J lost 4 bases, and 9 bases stayed unmatched. Per germline, CDR1 MNHEY and CDR2 SMNVEV (reference sequence). The CDR3 spans 15 residues. With 60 Vbeta and 13 Jbeta primers, the PCR was carried out. Data came from immunoSEQ multiplex PCR; TCRdb stores just in-frame clones and leaves some out. The sample lists fewer than 85,000 clones; about three quarters were seen once. What was sequenced was PBMCs. The sequence was obtained from a woman in her 40s in good health and CMV-seropositive. The chain recombines TRBV27 with TRBJ2-7; TRBD2 agrees at 8 bases. The CDR3 DNA reads TGTGCCAGCAGTTGGGAGGGACTAGGAGCATACGAGCAGTACTTC. Amino acids: CASSWEGLGAYEQYF.